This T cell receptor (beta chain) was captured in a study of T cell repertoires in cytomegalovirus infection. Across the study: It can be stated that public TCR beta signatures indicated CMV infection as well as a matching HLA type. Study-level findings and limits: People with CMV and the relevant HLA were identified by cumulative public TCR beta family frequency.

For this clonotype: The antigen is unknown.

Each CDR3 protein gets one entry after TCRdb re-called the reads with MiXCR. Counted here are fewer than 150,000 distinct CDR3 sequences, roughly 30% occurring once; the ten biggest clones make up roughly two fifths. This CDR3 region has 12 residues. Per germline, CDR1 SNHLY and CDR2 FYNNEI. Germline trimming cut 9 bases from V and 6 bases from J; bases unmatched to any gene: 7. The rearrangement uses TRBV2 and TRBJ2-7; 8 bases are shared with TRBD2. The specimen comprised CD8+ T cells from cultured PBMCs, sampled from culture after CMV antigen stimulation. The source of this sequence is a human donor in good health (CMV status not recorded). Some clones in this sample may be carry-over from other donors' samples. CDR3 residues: CASALTSAEQYF. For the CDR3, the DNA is TGTGCCAGTGCTCTGACTAGCGCCGAGCAGTACTTC. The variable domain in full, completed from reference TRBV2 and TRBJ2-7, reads EPEVTQTPSHQVTQMGQEVILRCVPISNHLYFYWYRQILGQKVEFLVSFYNNEISEKSEIFDDQFSVERPDGSNFTLKIRSTKLEDSAMYFCASALTSAEQYFGPGTRLTVT.